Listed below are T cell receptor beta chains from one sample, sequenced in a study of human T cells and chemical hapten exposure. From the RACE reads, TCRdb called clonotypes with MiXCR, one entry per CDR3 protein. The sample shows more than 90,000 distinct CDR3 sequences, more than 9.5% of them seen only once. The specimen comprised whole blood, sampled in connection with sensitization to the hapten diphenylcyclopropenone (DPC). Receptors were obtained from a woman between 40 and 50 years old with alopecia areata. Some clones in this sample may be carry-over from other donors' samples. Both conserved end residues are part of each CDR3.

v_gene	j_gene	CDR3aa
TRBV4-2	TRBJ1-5	CASSPLWTGVTQPQHF
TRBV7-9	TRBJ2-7	CASSLVGQGYEQYF
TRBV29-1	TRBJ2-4	CSVGSQGGNIQYF
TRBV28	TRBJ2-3	CASFNRGSTDTQYF
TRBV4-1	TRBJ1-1	CASSQAVPRGNEAFF
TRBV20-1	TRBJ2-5	CSARFRNREGAGGGETQYF
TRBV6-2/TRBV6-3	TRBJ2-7	CASMWRSSSYEQYF
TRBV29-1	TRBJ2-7	CSGGRGGDEQYF
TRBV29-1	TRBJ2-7	CSGRLAGGYEQYF
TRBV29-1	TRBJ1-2	CSVERDSPLGGYTF
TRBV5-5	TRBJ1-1	CASSLAIMNTEAFF
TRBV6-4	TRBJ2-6	CASSDDVGTGANVLTF
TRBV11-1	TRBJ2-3	CASSFRLGDTQYF
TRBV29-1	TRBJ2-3	CSVDGVGTDTQYF
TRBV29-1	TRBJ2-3	CSVARTSASTDTQYF
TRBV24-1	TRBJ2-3	CATSDPDLRTGTDTQYF
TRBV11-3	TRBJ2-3	CASSPGWGEDTQYF
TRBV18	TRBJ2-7	CASSTTGTGSYEQYF
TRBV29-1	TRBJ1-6	CSVGETDNSPLHF
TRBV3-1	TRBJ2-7	CASSQEQGRTEQYF
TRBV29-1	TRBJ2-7	CSVGQGVMYEQYF
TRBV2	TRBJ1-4	CASTSNEKLFF
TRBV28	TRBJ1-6	CASSLTGGGGNSPLHF
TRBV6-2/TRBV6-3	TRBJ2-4	CASCHMTKNIQYF
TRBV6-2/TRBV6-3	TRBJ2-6	CASSYHQGPRPGANVLTF
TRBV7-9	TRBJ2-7	CASSFGPSGLDEQYF
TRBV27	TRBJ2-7	CATAAGLSYEQYF